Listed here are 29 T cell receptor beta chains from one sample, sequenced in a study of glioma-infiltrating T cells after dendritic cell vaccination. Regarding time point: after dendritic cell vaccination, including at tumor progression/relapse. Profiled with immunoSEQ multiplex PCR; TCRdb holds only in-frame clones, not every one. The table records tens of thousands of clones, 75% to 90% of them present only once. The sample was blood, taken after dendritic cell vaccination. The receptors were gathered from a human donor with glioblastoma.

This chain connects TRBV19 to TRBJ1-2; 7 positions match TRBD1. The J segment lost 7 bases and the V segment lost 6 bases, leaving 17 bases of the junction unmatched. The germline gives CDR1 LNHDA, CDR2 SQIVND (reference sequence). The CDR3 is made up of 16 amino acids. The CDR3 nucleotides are TGTGCCAGTAGCCCGAGAGCCCAGGGACAGCCCAGTGGCTACACCTTC. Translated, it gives CASSPRAQGQPSGYTF.

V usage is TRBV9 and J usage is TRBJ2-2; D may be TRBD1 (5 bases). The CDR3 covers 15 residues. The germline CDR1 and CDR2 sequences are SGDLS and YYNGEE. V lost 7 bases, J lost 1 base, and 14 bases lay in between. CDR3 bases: TGTGCCAGCTCCAAAAACCAGGGGAACACCGGGGAGCTGTTTTTT. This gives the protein CASSKNQGNTGELFF. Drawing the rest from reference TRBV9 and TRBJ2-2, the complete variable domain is DSGVTQTPKHLITATGQRVTLRCSPRSGDLSVYWYQQSLDQGLQFLIQYYNGEERAKGNILERFSAQQFPDLHSELNLSSLELGDSALYFCASSKNQGNTGELFFGEGSRLTVL.

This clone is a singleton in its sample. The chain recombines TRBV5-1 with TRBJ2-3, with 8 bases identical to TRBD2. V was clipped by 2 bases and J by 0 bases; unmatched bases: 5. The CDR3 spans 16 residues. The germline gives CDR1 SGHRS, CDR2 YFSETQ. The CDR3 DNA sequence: TGCGCCAGCAGCTTTGGGGCTAGCGGGAGCACAGATACGCAGTATTTT. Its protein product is CASSFGASGSTDTQYF. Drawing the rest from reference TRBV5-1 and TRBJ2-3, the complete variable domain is KAGVTQTPRYLIKTRGQQVTLSCSPISGHRSVSWYQQTPGQGLQFLFEYFSETQRNKGNFPGRFSGRQFSNSRSEMNVSTLELGDSALYLCASSFGASGSTDTQYFGPGTRLTVL.

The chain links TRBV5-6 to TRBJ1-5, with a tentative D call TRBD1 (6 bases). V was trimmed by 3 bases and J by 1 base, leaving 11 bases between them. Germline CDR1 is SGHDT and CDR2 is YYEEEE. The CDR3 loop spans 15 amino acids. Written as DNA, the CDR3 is TGTGCCAGCAGCTCGGACAGTAGGAGCAATCAGCCCCAGCATTTT. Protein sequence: CASSSDSRSNQPQHF.

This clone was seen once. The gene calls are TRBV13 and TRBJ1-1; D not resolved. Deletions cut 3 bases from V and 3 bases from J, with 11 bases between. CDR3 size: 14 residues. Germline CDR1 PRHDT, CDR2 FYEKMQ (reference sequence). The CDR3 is CASSFGPGDTEAFF. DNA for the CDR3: TGTGCCAGCAGCTTCGGTCCAGGTGACACTGAAGCTTTCTTT.

CDR3 amino acids: CASSPAGPSGGSDTQYF. The CDR3 DNA reads as TGTGCCAGCAGCCCAGCTGGGCCTAGCGGGGGGTCAGATACGCAGTATTTT. The chain joins TRBV4-2 to TRBJ2-3; TRBD2 agrees at 11 bases. In germline, CDR1 is LGHNA, CDR2 YNFKEQ. The CDR3 contains 17 residues. Trimming cost V 4 bases and J 4 bases; bases outside gene matches: 10.

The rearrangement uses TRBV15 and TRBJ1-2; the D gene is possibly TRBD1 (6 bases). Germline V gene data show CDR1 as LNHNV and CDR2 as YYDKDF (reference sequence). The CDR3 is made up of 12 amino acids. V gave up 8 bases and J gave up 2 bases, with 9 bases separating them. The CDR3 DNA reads TGTGCCACCCAAGGGGGAAACTATGGCTACACCTTC. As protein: CATQGGNYGYTF.

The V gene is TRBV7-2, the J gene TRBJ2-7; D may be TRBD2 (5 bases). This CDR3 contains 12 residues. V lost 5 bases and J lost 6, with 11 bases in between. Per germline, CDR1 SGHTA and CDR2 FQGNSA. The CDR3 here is CASSLPGLEQYF. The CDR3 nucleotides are TGTGCCAGCAGCCTTCCCGGACTCGAGCAGTACTTC.

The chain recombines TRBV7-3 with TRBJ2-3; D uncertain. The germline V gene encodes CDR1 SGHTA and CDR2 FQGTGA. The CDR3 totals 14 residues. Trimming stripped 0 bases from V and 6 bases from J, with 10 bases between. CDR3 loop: CASSLTAVRDTQYF. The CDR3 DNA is TGTGCCAGCAGCTTAACTGCTGTTCGGGATACGCAGTATTTT. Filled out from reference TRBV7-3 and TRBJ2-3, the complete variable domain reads GAGVSQTPSNKVTEKGKYVELRCDPISGHTALYWYRQSLGQGPEFLIYFQGTGAADDSGLPNDRFFAVRPEGSVSTLKIQRTERGDSAVYLCASSLTAVRDTQYFGPGTRLTVL.

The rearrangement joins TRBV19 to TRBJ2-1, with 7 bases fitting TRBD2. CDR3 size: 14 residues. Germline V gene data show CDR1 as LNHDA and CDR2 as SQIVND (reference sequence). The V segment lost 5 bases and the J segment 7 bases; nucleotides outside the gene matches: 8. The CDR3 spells CASSWGWGGNEQFF. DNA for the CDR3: TGTGCCAGTAGTTGGGGGTGGGGGGGAAATGAGCAGTTCTTC. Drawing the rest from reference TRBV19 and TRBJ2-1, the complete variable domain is DGGITQSPKYLFRKEGQNVTLSCEQNLNHDAMYWYRQDPGQGLRLIYYSQIVNDFQKGDIAEGYSVSREKKESFPLTVTSAQKNPTAFYLCASSWGWGGNEQFFGPGTRLTVL.

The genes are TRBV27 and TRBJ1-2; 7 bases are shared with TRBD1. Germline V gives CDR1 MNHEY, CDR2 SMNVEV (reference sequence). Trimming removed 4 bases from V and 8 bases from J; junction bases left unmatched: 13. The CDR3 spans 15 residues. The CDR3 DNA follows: TGTGCCAGCAGTTCCAAAAACGACAGGGTCTGGGGCTACACCTTC. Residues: CASSSKNDRVWGYTF.

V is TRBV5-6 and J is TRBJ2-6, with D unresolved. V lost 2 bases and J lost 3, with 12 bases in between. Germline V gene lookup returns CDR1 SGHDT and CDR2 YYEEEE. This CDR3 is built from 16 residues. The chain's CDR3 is CASSLPSSGGANVLTF. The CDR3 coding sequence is TGTGCCAGCAGCTTACCCAGTTCTGGTGGGGCCAACGTCCTGACTTTC.

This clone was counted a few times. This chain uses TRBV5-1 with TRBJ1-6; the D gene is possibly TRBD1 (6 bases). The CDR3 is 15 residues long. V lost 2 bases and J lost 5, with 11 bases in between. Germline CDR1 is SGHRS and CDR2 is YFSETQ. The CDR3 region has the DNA TGCGCCAGCAGCTTCGACAGGCCAAATAATTCACCCCTCCACTTT. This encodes CASSFDRPNNSPLHF.

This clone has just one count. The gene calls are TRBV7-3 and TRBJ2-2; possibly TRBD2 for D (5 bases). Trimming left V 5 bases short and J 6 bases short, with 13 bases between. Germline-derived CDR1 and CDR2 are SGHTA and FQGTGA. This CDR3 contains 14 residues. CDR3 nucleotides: TGTGCCAGCAGCCTCCAGGAGGAAGCCGGGGAGCTGTTTTTT. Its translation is CASSLQEEAGELFF.

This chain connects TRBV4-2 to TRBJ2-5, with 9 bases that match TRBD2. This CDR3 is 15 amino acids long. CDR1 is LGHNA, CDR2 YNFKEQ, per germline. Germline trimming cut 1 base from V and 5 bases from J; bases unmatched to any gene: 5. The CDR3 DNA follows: TGTGCCAGCAGCCAAGGAGCGGGGGGCGCTGAGACCCAGTACTTC. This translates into CASSQGAGGAETQYF.

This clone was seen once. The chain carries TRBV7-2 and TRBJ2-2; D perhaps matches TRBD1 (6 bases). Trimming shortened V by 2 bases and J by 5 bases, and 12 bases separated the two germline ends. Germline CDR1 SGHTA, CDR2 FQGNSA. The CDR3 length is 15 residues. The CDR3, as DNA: TGTGCCAGCAGCTTAAGGCAGGGGTGGACCGGGGAGCTGTTTTTT. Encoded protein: CASSLRQGWTGELFF. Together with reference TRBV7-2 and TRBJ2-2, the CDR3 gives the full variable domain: GAGVSQSPSNKVTEKGKDVELRCDPISGHTALYWYRQSLGQGLEFLIYFQGNSAPDKSGLPSDRFSAERTGGSVSTLTIQRTQQEDSAVYLCASSLRQGWTGELFFGEGSRLTVL.

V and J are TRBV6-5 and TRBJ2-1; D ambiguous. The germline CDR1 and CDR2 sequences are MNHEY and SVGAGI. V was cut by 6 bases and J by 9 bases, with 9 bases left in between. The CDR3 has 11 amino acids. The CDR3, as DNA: TGTGCCAGCAGGAGGCAAGGTGAGCAGTTCTTC. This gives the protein CASRRQGEQFF.

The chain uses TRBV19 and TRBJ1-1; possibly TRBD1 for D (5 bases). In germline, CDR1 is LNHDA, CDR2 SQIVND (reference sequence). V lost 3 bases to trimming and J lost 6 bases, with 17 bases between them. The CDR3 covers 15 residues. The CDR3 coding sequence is TGTGCCAGTAGTATTATGGCGGGGGAAGGGGCTGAAGCTTTCTTT. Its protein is CASSIMAGEGAEAFF.

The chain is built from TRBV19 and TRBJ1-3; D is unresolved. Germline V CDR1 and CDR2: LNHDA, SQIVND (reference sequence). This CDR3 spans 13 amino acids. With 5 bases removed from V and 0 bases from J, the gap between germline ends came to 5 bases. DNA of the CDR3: TGTGCCAGTAGTTCCTCCTCTGGAAACACCATATATTTT. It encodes CASSSSSGNTIYF.

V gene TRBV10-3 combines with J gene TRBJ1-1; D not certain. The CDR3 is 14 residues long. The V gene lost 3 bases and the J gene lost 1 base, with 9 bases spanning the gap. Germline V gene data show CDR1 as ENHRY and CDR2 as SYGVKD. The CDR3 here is CAISDWGGNTEAFF. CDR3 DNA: TGTGCCATCAGTGACTGGGGAGGGAACACTGAAGCTTTCTTT.

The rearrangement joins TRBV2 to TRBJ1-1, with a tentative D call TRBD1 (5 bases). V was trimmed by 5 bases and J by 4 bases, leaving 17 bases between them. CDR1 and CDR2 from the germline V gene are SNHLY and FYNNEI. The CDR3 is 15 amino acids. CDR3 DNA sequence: TGTGCCAGCAGTCGGGACTCTCAACGGTCCACTGAAGCTTTCTTT. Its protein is CASSRDSQRSTEAFF.

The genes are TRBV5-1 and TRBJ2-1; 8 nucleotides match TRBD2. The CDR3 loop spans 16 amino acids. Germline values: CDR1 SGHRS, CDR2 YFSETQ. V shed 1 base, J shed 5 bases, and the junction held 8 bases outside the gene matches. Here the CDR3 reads CASSLKTSAINNEQFF. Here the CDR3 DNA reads TGCGCCAGCAGCTTGAAGACTAGCGCGATCAACAATGAGCAGTTCTTC.

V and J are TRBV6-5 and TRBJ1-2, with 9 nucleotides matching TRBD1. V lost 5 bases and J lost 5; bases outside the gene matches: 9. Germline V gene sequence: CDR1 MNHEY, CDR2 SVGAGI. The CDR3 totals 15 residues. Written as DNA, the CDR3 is TGTGCCAGCAGTCTAATACCCGGGACAGGGTATGGCTACACCTTC. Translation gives CASSLIPGTGYGYTF.

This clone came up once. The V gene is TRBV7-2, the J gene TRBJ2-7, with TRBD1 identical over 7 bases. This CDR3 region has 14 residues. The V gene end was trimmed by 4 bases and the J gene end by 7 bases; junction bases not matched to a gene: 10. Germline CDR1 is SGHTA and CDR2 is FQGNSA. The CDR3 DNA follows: TGTGCCAGCAGCTCACAACAGGGGCCGCGGGAGCAGTACTTC. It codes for CASSSQQGPREQYF.

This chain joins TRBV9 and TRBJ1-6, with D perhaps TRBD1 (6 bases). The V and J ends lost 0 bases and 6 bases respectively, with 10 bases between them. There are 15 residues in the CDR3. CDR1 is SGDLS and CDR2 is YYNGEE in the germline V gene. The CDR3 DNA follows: TGTGCCAGCAGCGTAGCTGGACAGAGTAATTCACCCCTCCACTTT. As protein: CASSVAGQSNSPLHF.

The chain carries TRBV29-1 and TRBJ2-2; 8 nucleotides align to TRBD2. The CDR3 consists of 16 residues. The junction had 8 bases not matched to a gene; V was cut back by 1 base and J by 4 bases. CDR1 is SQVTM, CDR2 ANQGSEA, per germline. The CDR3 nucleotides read TGCAGCGTTGAAGTTACGGCGGGGGGTTTCACCGGGGAGCTGTTTTTT. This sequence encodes CSVEVTAGGFTGELFF.

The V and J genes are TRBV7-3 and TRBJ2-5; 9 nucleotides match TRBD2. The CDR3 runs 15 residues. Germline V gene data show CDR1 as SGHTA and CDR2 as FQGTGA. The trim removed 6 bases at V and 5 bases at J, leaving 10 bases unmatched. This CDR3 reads CASRIAGDHRETQYF. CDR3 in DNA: TGTGCCAGCAGGATAGCGGGGGATCACCGGGAGACCCAGTACTTC. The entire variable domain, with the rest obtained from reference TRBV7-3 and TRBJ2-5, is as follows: GAGVSQTPSNKVTEKGKYVELRCDPISGHTALYWYRQSLGQGPEFLIYFQGTGAADDSGLPNDRFFAVRPEGSVSTLKIQRTERGDSAVYLCASRIAGDHRETQYFGPGTRLLVL.

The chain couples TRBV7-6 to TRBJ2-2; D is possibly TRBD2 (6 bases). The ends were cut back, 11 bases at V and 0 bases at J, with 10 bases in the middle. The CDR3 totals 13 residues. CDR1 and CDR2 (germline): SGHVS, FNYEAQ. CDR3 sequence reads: CAAGFPNTGELFF. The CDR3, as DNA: TGTGCCGCGGGGTTTCCGAACACCGGGGAGCTGTTTTTT.

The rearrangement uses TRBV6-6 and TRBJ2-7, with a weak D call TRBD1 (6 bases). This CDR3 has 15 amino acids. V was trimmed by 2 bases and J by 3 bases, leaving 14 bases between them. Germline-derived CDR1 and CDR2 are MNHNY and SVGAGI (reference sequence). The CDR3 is CASSYITGHRYEQYF. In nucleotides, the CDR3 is TGTGCCAGCAGTTACATCACAGGGCATCGCTACGAGCAGTACTTC.